This TCR beta chain came from a study of metastatic and nonmetastatic thyroid tumors. Background on the study: The comparison covered peripheral blood and tumor or nodule tissue in malignant and benign thyroid patients. Notes on the study in general: Across blood and tumor, TCR beta diversity in malignant thyroid tumors was reportedly significantly higher than in benign nodules.

As for this clone: Its antigen is unidentified.

Original processing methods: Clinicopathological groups differed in CDR3, with these differences serving to build a distant-metastasis classifier for papillary thyroid cancer. Using MiXCR, TCRdb re-called clones from the PCR reads. The authors' filters were not applied to this entry. Of around 6,000 clones in the sample, more than 35% were seen once. Thyroid surgery was preceded by no treatment in any patient. The TCR sequence derives from a male donor with papillary thyroid cancer or a benign thyroid nodule (not recorded which). Some clones in this sample may be carry-over from other donors' samples. What was sequenced was tumor tissue.

In DNA, the CDR3 is TGCGCCAGCGAAACAGTCTCTGGGGCCAACGTCCTGACTTTC. As protein: CASETVSGANVLTF. V is TRBV5-1 and J is TRBJ2-6; no definite D call. The germline gives CDR1 SGHRS, CDR2 YFSETQ. Trimming stripped 7 bases from V and 0 bases from J, with 8 bases between. The CDR3 runs to 14 residues.